These 30 T cell receptor beta chains share one sample of origin, sequenced in a study of T-cell memory formation after mild COVID-19. TCRdb reanalysed the 5' RACE reads using MiXCR and keeps one entry per CDR3 protein. The sample yields just over 400,000 distinct CDR3 sequences, less than 25% seen once. What was sequenced was PBMCs or a T cell subset sorted from them (not recorded which). The receptors stem from an adult woman who had mild COVID-19 (a few samples of this study predate the infection). Cell type and time point are not known.

This chain joins TRBV21-1 and TRBJ2-6; TRBD2, the table's D call, was not compared with the DNA. TRBV21-1 is a recognized pseudogene. The CDR3 totals 13 residues. CDR3 DNA sequence: TGTGCCAGTCAGAGCGGGATAGAAGGGGTCCTGACTTTC. Translating gives CASQSGIEGVLTF.

Turning to this clonotype: Its ends do not fully match the called genes, so a read error is possible. CDR3 nucleotide sequence: TGCGCCAGCAGCTGGACCGGGACAGGGCCCGACTTC. Encoded protein: CASSWTGTGPDF. The rearrangement uses TRBV5-1 and TRBJ2-5; the match to TRBD1 covers 9 bases. The germline gives CDR1 SGHRS, CDR2 YFSETQ. CDR3 size: 12 residues.

The CDR3 nucleotides are TGTGCCAGCAGTTACTCACCCTTCCGGGACCGCTCTGGAAACACCATATATTTT. Amino acids: CASSYSPFRDRSGNTIYF. This sequence joins TRBV6-2 or TRBV6-3 and TRBJ1-3; D may be TRBD1 (5 bases). The CDR3 sequence is 18 residues long. Germline CDR1 is MNHEY and CDR2 is SVGEGT. The V gene lost 0 bases and the J gene lost 0 bases, with 15 bases spanning the gap.

The chain recombines TRBV27 with TRBJ2-1; 14 nucleotides align to TRBD2. V dropped 5 bases and J dropped 7; count of bases not matched to a gene: 16. Germline loops: CDR1 MNHEY, CDR2 SMNVEV (reference sequence). The CDR3 totals 19 residues. As DNA, the CDR3 is TGTGCCAGCAGTCCCCCGCACCGACTAGCGGGAGGGCCAAGGAATGAGCAGTTCTTC. It yields the protein CASSPPHRLAGGPRNEQFF.

This clonotype was counted a few times. This sequence joins TRBV4-2 and TRBJ2-2, with a tentative D call TRBD2 (5 bases). The germline V gene has CDR1 LGHNA and CDR2 YNFKEQ. V was shortened by 1 base and J by 5 bases, with 11 bases between the two germline ends. This CDR3 has 15 amino acids. The CDR3 is CASSQGTDVTGELFF. For the CDR3, the DNA is TGTGCCAGCAGCCAAGGGACTGATGTGACCGGGGAGCTGTTTTTT.

This clonotype was seen more than once but under ten times. This rearrangement joins TRBV30 to TRBJ2-1; perhaps TRBD2 as D (7 bases). The V gene's germline CDR1 is GTSNPN and CDR2 SVGIG (reference sequence). This CDR3 has 14 amino acids. V was clipped by 0 bases and J by 7 bases, with 13 bases between them. The CDR3 region has the DNA TGTGCCTGGAGTGTTAGGGGGAGGGGGAATGAGCAGTTCTTC. Amino acids: CAWSVRGRGNEQFF.

The gene calls are TRBV23-1 and TRBJ2-1; 7 bases match TRBD1. TRBV23-1 is an ORF, with its function uncertain. V dropped 4 bases and J dropped 0; count of bases not matched to a gene: 3. CDR3 length equals 15 residues. The CDR3 loop reads CASSPNRGSYNEQFF. The DNA of the CDR3 is TGCGCCAGCAGTCCGAACAGGGGCTCCTACAATGAGCAGTTCTTC.

A few counts support this clonotype. The chain carries TRBV12-3 or TRBV12-4 and TRBJ2-5; D is undetermined. There are 13 residues in the CDR3. Trimming stripped 7 bases from V and 5 bases from J, with 14 bases between. The CDR3 region is CASTQKAGETQYF. CDR3 sequence (DNA): TGTGCCAGCACCCAAAAAGCCGGGGAGACCCAGTACTTC.

This chain connects TRBV5-1 to TRBJ2-1; no reliable D call. The CDR3 has 16 residues. Germline loops: CDR1 SGHRS, CDR2 YFSETQ. V lost 2 bases and J lost 4, with 16 bases in between. CDR3 in DNA: TGCGCCAGCAGCTTCTCTGGATCCCCACAATACAATGAGCAGTTCTTC. This codes for CASSFSGSPQYNEQFF.

The V gene is TRBV7-2, the J gene TRBJ2-3; TRBD2 matches 10 bases. CDR1 SGHTA and CDR2 FQGNSA come from the germline V gene. V was clipped by 5 bases and J by 2 bases; unmatched bases: 10. The CDR3 runs 17 residues. CDR3 in amino acids: CASSPRRSGGATDTQYF. DNA for the CDR3: TGTGCCAGCAGCCCTCGGAGGAGCGGGGGGGCCACAGATACGCAGTATTTT.

This clonotype was recorded a few times. J is TRBJ1-1 and V is TRBV5-1; D remains unclear. The ends were cut back, 0 bases at V and 0 bases at J, with 12 bases in the middle. There are 16 residues in the CDR3. Germline V gene data show CDR1 as SGHRS and CDR2 as YFSETQ. The CDR3, as DNA: TGCGCCAGCAGCTTGGATCCGGCAAGCGTGAACACTGAAGCTTTCTTT. It codes for CASSLDPASVNTEAFF.

This clonotype was found a few times. The CDR3 is CASSALLAGGHTGELFF. The CDR3, as DNA: TGTGCCAGCAGTGCCTTACTAGCGGGGGGCCACACCGGGGAGCTGTTTTTT. The rearrangement joins TRBV6-5 to TRBJ2-2, with 12 bases identical to TRBD2. Trimming at V came to 5 bases and at J to 3 bases, leaving 7 bases not matched to a gene. The germline V gene has CDR1 MNHEY and CDR2 SVGAGI. The CDR3 length is 17 residues.

This clonotype has only a few counts. The chain uses TRBV20-1 and TRBJ1-1; no reliable D call. The V end lost 0 bases, the J end lost 6 bases, and 20 bases lay between the germline ends. This CDR3 has 16 amino acids. Germline V gene lookup returns CDR1 DFQATT and CDR2 SNEGSKA (reference sequence). CDR3 loop: CSARDRGSGNFPEAFF. The CDR3 region has the DNA TGCAGTGCTAGAGATAGAGGGAGTGGGAACTTCCCTGAAGCTTTCTTT.

The rearrangement uses TRBV18 and TRBJ1-4; 7 bases are shared with TRBD1. The V and J ends lost 6 bases and 8 bases, in that order; junction bases with no gene match: 9. The CDR3 runs 14 residues. Germline loops: CDR1 KGHSH, CDR2 LQKENI. The CDR3 spells CASSPGQAGEKLFF. The DNA of the CDR3 is TGTGCCAGCTCGCCTGGACAGGCCGGGGAAAAACTGTTTTTT.

The rearrangement joins TRBV7-2 to TRBJ2-7; the D gene is possibly TRBD1 (7 bases). Trimming removed 5 bases at V and 4 bases at J, with 15 bases between. Germline CDR1 SGHTA, CDR2 FQGNSA. The CDR3 is 14 residues long. CDR3 region: CASSPSTGRYEQYF. Here the CDR3 DNA reads TGTGCCAGCAGCCCGTCGACAGGGAGGTACGAGCAGTACTTC.

The V and J genes are TRBV6-5 and TRBJ2-1, with 8 bases aligning to TRBD2. V shed 6 bases and J 12 bases; nucleotides not matched to a gene: 4. Germline V CDR1 and CDR2: MNHEY, SVGAGI. The CDR3 runs to 11 residues. CDR3 nucleotides: TGTGCCAGCAGCGCGGGAGGTGTGCAGTTCTTC. Translated, it gives CASSAGGVQFF.

This clonotype was observed a handful of times. The V gene is TRBV18, the J gene TRBJ2-2; possibly TRBD1 for D (5 bases). CDR1 is KGHSH and CDR2 is LQKENI in the germline V gene. The ends were cut back, 1 base at V and 1 base at J, with 13 bases in the middle. The CDR3 runs 17 residues. In DNA form, the CDR3 reads TGTGCCAGCTCACCACGCATTGGCCAGGGGAACACCGGGGAGCTGTTTTTT. Protein: CASSPRIGQGNTGELFF.

This chain uses TRBV5-1 with TRBJ1-6; TRBD1 might be the D (6 bases). Per germline, CDR1 SGHRS and CDR2 YFSETQ. Trimming removed 3 bases from V and 9 bases from J, with 16 bases in between. CDR3 size: 15 residues. The CDR3 is CASSSEQGDVSPLHF. Written as DNA, the CDR3 is TGCGCCAGCAGCTCGGAACAGGGTGACGTTTCACCCCTCCACTTT. Complete variable domain (other parts from reference TRBV5-1 and TRBJ1-6): KAGVTQTPRYLIKTRGQQVTLSCSPISGHRSVSWYQQTPGQGLQFLFEYFSETQRNKGNFPGRFSGRQFSNSRSEMNVSTLELGDSALYLCASSSEQGDVSPLHFGNGTRLTVT.

The V and J genes are TRBV14 and TRBJ2-5, with D possibly being TRBD1 or TRBD2 (6 bases each). The V end was cut by 0 bases, the J end by 3 bases, with 23 bases between. The CDR3 covers 19 residues. CDR1 and CDR2 (germline): SGHDN, FVKESK. The chain's CDR3 is CASSQDAGHKHWDKETQYF. The CDR3 DNA reads as TGTGCCAGCAGCCAAGACGCGGGACATAAACATTGGGATAAAGAGACCCAGTACTTC.

Here the CDR3 reads CASSQAIWTSGSTDTQYF. CDR3 nucleotides: TGTGCCAGCAGCCAAGCGATTTGGACTAGCGGGAGCACAGATACGCAGTATTTT. The chain recombines TRBV3-1 with TRBJ2-3, with 11 bases aligning to TRBD2. The V gene end was trimmed by 1 base and the J gene end by 0 bases; junction bases not matched to a gene: 6. This CDR3 contains 18 residues. Germline V gives CDR1 LGHDT, CDR2 YNNKEL (reference sequence).

This clonotype showed up just a few times. The chain employs TRBV20-1 and TRBJ1-4; 7 nucleotides match TRBD1. Germline loops: CDR1 DFQATT, CDR2 SNEGSKA (reference sequence). The V gene end was trimmed by 3 bases and the J gene end by 1 base; junction bases not matched to a gene: 2. This CDR3 region has 14 residues. CDR3 residues: CSARSGGTNEKLFF. The CDR3 nucleotides are TGCAGTGCTAGGTCAGGGGGAACTAATGAAAAACTGTTTTTT.

The chain joins TRBV4-1 to TRBJ2-7; 10 bases line up with TRBD1. The germline V gene encodes CDR1 MGHRA and CDR2 YSYEKL. V trimming: 2 bases; J trimming: 3 bases; junction bases outside the gene matches: 7. This CDR3 comprises 16 residues. The CDR3 loop reads CASSQFRDRGNYEQYF. Written as DNA, the CDR3 is TGCGCCAGCAGCCAATTCCGGGACAGGGGAAACTACGAGCAGTACTTC.

Only a few counts were recorded for this clonotype. CDR3 sequence (DNA): TGTGCCAGCAGCTTCGCAATGGGGGCCCGAGACAATCAGCCCCAGCATTTT. Translated: CASSFAMGARDNQPQHF. This rearrangement joins TRBV7-2 to TRBJ1-5, with a tentative D call TRBD1 (6 bases). V shed 3 bases and J shed 3 bases, with 18 bases lying between them. The germline CDR1 and CDR2 sequences are SGHTA and FQGNSA. CDR3 size: 17 residues.

This clonotype was observed a few times. CDR3 residues: CASSFLGTQYF. CDR3 bases: TGTGCCAGCAGTTTTCTGGGGACCCAGTACTTC. The V call is TRBV6-5, the J call TRBJ2-5; D unresolved. V lost 4 bases and J lost 7, with 7 bases in between. This CDR3 comprises 11 residues. Germline V lookup: CDR1 MNHEY, CDR2 SVGAGI.

This clonotype was found a few times. The chain has TRBV7-9 and TRBJ2-5; D is unclear. This CDR3 spans 14 amino acids. Germline V lookup: CDR1 SEHNR, CDR2 FQNEAQ (reference sequence). Trimming took off 5 bases at V and 1 base at J, with 11 bases between the two ends. The CDR3, as DNA: TGTGCCAGCAGCCTGCCCCAAGTCCAAGAGACCCAGTACTTC. Translated, it gives CASSLPQVQETQYF.

The rearrangement joins TRBV6-6 to TRBJ1-4; D is unresolved. The CDR3 contains 14 residues. Trimming took 6 bases from V and 8 from J, leaving 16 bases between them. Germline assignment: CDR1 MNHNY and CDR2 SVGAGI (reference sequence). This CDR3 reads CASRRGSVEEKLFF. The CDR3 DNA follows: TGTGCCAGCAGGAGAGGGAGCGTGGAAGAAAAACTGTTTTTT.

CDR3 region: CASSQPTNEQFF. CDR3 DNA sequence: TGTGCCAGCAGCCAACCTACCAATGAGCAGTTCTTC. The chain links TRBV4-2 to TRBJ2-1, with D unclear. Germline CDR1 reads LGHNA; CDR2 reads YNFKEQ. The CDR3 loop spans 12 amino acids. Trimming took off 2 bases at V and 6 bases at J, with 5 bases between the two ends.

The chain combines TRBV7-9 with TRBJ2-3; 15 bases are shared with TRBD2. The CDR3 is 18 residues long. V was clipped by 5 bases and J by 7 bases; unmatched bases: 13. Germline assignment: CDR1 SEHNR and CDR2 FQNEAQ (reference sequence). CDR3 region: CASSPEAGTSGGPNTQYF. In nucleotides, the CDR3 is TGTGCCAGCAGCCCGGAAGCCGGGACTAGCGGGGGGCCGAATACGCAGTATTTT.

This clonotype was seen only a few times. The J gene is TRBJ2-1, the V gene TRBV7-9, with a possible D match to TRBD2 (6 bases). The CDR3 totals 13 residues. V lost 4 bases, J lost 6 bases, and 10 bases lay in between. The germline V gene encodes CDR1 SEHNR and CDR2 FQNEAQ (reference sequence). Here the CDR3 reads CASSWVTSNEQFF. The CDR3 DNA is TGTGCCAGCAGCTGGGTGACTAGCAATGAGCAGTTCTTC.

This clonotype has only a few counts. This chain uses TRBV5-6 with TRBJ2-1; 8 nucleotides agree with TRBD2. CDR3 length equals 15 residues. The V segment lost 2 bases and the J segment 9 bases; nucleotides outside the gene matches: 10. Germline CDR1 is SGHDT and CDR2 is YYEEEE. In nucleotides, the CDR3 is TGTGCCAGCAGCTTTCGCGGGGGGCCCTCACCTGAGCAGTTCTTC. Translation: CASSFRGGPSPEQFF. The entire variable domain, with the rest obtained from reference TRBV5-6 and TRBJ2-1, is as follows: DAGVTQSPTHLIKTRGQQVTLRCSPKSGHDTVSWYQQALGQGPQFIFQYYEEEERQRGNFPDRFSGHQFPNYSSELNVNALLLGDSALYLCASSFRGGPSPEQFFGPGTRLTVL.